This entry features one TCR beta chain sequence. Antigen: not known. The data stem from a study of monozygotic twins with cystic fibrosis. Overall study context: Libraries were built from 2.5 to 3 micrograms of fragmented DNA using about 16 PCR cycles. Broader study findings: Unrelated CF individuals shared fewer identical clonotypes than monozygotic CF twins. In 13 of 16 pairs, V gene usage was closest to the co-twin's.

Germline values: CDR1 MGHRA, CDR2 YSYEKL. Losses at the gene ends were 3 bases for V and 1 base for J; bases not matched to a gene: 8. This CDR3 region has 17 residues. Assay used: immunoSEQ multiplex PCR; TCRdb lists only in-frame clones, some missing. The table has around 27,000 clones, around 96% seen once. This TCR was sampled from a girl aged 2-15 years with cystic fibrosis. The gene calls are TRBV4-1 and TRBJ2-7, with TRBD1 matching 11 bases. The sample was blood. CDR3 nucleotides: TGCGCCAGCAGCCAGAGGCCAGGGACAGGGGGTTCCTACGAGCAGTACTTC. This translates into CASSQRPGTGGSYEQYF.